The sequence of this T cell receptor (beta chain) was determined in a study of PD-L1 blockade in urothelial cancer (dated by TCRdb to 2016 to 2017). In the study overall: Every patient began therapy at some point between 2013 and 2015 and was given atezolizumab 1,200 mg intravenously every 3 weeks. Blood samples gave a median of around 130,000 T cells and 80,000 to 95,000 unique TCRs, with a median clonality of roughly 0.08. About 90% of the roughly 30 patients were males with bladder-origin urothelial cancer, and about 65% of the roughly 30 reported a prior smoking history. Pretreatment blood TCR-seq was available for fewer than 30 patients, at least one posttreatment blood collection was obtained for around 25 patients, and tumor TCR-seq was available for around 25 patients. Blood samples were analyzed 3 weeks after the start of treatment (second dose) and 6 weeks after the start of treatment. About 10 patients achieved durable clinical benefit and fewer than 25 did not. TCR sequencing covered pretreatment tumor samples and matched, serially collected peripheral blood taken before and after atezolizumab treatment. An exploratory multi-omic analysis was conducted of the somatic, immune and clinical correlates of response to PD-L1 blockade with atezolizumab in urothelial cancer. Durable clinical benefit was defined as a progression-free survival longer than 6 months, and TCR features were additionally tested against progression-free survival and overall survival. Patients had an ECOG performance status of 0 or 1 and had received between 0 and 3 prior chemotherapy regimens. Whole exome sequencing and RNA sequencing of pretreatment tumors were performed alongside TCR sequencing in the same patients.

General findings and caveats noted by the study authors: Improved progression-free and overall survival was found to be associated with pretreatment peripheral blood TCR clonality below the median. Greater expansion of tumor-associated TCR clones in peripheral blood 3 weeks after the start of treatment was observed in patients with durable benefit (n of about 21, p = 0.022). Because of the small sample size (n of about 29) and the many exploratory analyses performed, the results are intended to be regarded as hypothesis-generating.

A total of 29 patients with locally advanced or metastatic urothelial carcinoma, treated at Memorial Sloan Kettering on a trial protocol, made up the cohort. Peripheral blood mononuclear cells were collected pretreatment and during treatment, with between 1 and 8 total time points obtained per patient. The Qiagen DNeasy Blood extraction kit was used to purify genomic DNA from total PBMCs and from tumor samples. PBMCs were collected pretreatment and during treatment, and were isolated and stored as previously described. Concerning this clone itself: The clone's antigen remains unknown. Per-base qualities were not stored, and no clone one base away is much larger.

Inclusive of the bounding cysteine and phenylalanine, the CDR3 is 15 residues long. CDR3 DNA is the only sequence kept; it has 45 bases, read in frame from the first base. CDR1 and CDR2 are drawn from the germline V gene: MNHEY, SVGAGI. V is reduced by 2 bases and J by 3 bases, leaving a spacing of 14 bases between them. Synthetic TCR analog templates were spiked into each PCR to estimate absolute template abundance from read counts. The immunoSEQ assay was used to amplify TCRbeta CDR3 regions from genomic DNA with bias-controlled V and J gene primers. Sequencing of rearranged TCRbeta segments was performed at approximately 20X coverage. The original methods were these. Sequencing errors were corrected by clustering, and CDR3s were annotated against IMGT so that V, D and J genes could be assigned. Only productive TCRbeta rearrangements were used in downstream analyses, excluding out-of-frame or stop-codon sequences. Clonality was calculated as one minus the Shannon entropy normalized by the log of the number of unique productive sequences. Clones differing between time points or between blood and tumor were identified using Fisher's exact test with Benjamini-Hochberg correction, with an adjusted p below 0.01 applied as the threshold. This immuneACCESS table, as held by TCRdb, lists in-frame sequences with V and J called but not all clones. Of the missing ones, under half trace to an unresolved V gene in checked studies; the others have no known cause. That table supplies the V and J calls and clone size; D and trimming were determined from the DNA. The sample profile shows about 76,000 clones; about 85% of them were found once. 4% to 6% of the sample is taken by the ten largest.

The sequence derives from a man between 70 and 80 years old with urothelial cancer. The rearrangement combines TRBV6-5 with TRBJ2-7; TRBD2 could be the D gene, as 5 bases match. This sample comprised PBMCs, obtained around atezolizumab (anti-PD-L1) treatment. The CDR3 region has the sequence CASSYHVGNHYEQYF. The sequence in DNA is TGTGCCAGCAGTTACCACGTCGGGAATCACTACGAGCAGTACTTC.